This is a list of T cell receptor beta chains from one sample in a study of T cell responses to AZD1222 COVID-19 vaccine. This table comes from immunoSEQ multiplex PCR, and its TCRdb copy is limited to in-frame clones, with some not included. The sample records 160,000 or so clones, about 87% being singletons. Sequencing was performed on peripheral blood, taken 28 days after the second dose of the MenACWY control vaccine. The receptor set was obtained from an adult who received the MenACWY meningococcal vaccine as a control. Each CDR3 is given with its conserved first and last residue. The order of the fields is J gene, D gene, V gene, clone size, CDR3 DNA, CDR3 protein. The D gene is left open where the match is weak. Only some rows state a clone size, as once, few, many or a class for expanded clones.

TRBJ2-3	-	TRBV27	-	TGTGCCAGCACCCGGGGGACCAACACAGATACGCAGTATTTT	CASTRGTNTDTQYF
TRBJ1-6	-	TRBV30	-	TGTGCCTGGAGTCCAGGGGTGCATTCACCCCTCCACTTT	CAWSPGVHSPLHF
TRBJ1-1	-	TRBV18	-	TGTGCCAGCTCACCACTAACTAACCAGGGAGCCACTGAAGCTTTCTTT	CASSPLTNQGATEAFF
TRBJ2-1	-	TRBV7-2	-	TGTGCCAGCAGCTTAGCCGGGACAAACAACAATGAGCAGTTCTTC	CASSLAGTNNNEQFF
TRBJ1-2	TRBD1	TRBV28	-	TGTGCCAGCACCGCACAGGGGGAATGGGGCTACACCTTC	CASTAQGEWGYTF
TRBJ2-7	-	TRBV28	once	TGTGCCAGCAGTCTTAGCTCCTACGAGCAGTACTTC	CASSLSSYEQYF
TRBJ2-2	TRBD1	TRBV24-1	few	TGTGCCACCAGTGATCCGTCAGGGACAGGGAACACCGGGGAGCTGTTTTTT	CATSDPSGTGNTGELFF
TRBJ1-1	-	TRBV7-2	few	TGTGCCAGCAGCTTAGACGACAGAAACACTGAAGCTTTCTTT	CASSLDDRNTEAFF
TRBJ2-7	-	TRBV10-3	-	TGTGCCATCAGTGATATGACAGGCATCTACGAGCAGTACTTC	CAISDMTGIYEQYF
TRBJ1-5	-	TRBV18	-	TGTGCCAGCTCATCCGGGACTCCCGATAGCAATCAGCCCCAGCATTTT	CASSSGTPDSNQPQHF
TRBJ1-4	-	TRBV7-2	-	TGTGCCAGCAGCTTAGAGGCCCCGGTTTTGGGAAAACTGTTTTTT	CASSLEAPVLGKLFF
TRBJ2-6	-	TRBV2	once	TGTGCCAGCAGTGGGGTCCCCGGGGCCAACGTCCTGACTTTC	CASSGVPGANVLTF
TRBJ2-2	TRBD1	TRBV2	-	TGTGCCAGCACCCGGGACAGGGGGTATTCGTCCGGGGAGCTGTTTTTT	CASTRDRGYSSGELFF
TRBJ1-5	-	TRBV12-3/TRBV12-4	-	TGTGCCAGCAGTTTAGCTGCGGATCAGCCCCAGCATTTT	CASSLAADQPQHF
TRBJ2-7	TRBD2	TRBV4-2	-	TGTGCCAGCAGCCAACCTCCGGGACTAGCGTCCTACGAGCAGTACTTC	CASSQPPGLASYEQYF
TRBJ1-4	-	TRBV5-1	-	TGCGCCAGCAGCCTCAGGCGCACAACTAATGAAAAACTGTTTTTT	CASSLRRTTNEKLFF
TRBJ2-7	-	TRBV5-1	few	TGCGCCAGCAGCCCAGAAGGGGGGACAGTAGCCTACGAGCAGTACTTC	CASSPEGGTVAYEQYF
TRBJ2-6	-	TRBV6-1	-	TGTGCCAGCAGTGAGCACTGGATTGACAGTTCTGGGGCCAACGTCCTGACTTTC	CASSEHWIDSSGANVLTF
TRBJ2-1	TRBD1	TRBV19	-	TGTGCCAGTATCCCGGGACAGCTAGGAGGTGAGCAGTTCTTC	CASIPGQLGGEQFF